What follows describes a single TCR beta chain. Its specific antigen is unknown. No base quality values were provided; no much bigger clone lies one nucleotide off. Reading from cysteine to phenylalanine, the CDR3 counts 14 amino acids. Kept here is only the CDR3 DNA, which spans 42 bases and is read in frame from base 1. In the germline V gene, CDR1 corresponds to MNHNS and CDR2 to SASEGT. At the junction V is shortened by 6 bases and J by 7 bases, with 15 bases in between. Library generation was performed with the immunoSEQ multiplex PCR assay. For the multiplex PCR, a mixture combining 60 forward primers for TCR Vbeta segments and 13 reverse primers for TCR Jbeta segments was used. A multiplex PCR assay on genomic DNA amplified the CDR3 region of rearranged TCR beta genes. The Illumina HiSeq System was used to sequence the amplified TCR beta libraries as 87-base-pair reads. In the original analysis: A later analysis counted 75 million to 100 million unique TCR beta chains across the 640 or so repertoires, and roughly 9.9 million of these chains were shared by at least two donors. A nearest-neighbor algorithm error-corrected the raw reads and collapsed the reads into unique sequences, merging closely related sequences to remove PCR and sequencing errors. CDR3 sequences were aligned to IMGT reference sequences to assign V, D and J gene segments. Each retained sequence needed at least a six-nucleotide match to both a V gene segment and a J gene segment. Rearrangements were called productive when the CDR3 lacked stop codons and stayed in frame with V and J; all others were non-productive. CDR3 was defined by IMGT convention, running from the second conserved V-encoded cysteine to the conserved J-encoded phenylalanine. The earlier analysis of 500 to 600 of the donors excluded sequences that lacked an unambiguous match to a single V gene segment. An earlier analysis of 500 to 600 of the donors classified V segments as functional when productive rearrangements were above 56.7% and as segregating when the standard deviation between donors was above 5%. A statistical classification framework was built to diagnose cytomegalovirus status from the catalog of TCR beta chain sequences. A later analysis assigned V and J genes by comparing TCR nucleotide sequences with IMGT/GENE-DB human TR gene sequences. The TCRdist pipeline was used in a later analysis to assign CDR3 sequences and most-parsimonious VDJ recombination scenarios. In a later analysis, each TCR beta chain was defined by its CDR3 amino acid sequence together with its V-gene family, and reads without a unique V-gene family were excluded. A later analysis removed 500 to 600 highly shared, low-generation-probability nucleotide sequences to deal with suspected cross-contamination and a sequencing artifact. A later analysis calculated a clonal expansion index for each public chain from normalized within-repertoire ranks of inferred template counts. In a later analysis, generation probabilities were computed with a VDJ recombination model fitted to out-of-frame rearrangements, and the resulting probabilities were checked against IGoR. Hypergeometric tests were used in a later analysis to score TCR-TCR, TCR-HLA and TCR-CMV co-occurrence, with a repertoire-size bias correction applied to the TCR pairs. To estimate false discovery rates, a later analysis permuted the HLA or CMV assignments 20 times. A later analysis grouped co-occurring TCRs with DBSCAN, adding TCRdist sequence similarity when clustering within HLA-allele-positive subsets. Repertoires with fewer than 30,000 or more than 120,000 public chains, plus five repertoires with anomalous nucleotide sharing, were excluded from co-occurrence clustering. The table comes from immuneACCESS by way of TCRdb, which keeps in-frame sequences with V and J called. Part of the clones is missing from these tables; in studies checked, under half for an unresolved V gene and the rest for unknown reasons. The DNA was the basis for D and trimming; V, J and clone size are from that table. Within this sample are about 160,000 clones, with over 75% of them counted one time only. The ten biggest clones cover 1.9% of the sample.

In total, approximately 690 healthy bone marrow donors made up the cohort. Cohort members were all nominally healthy when sampled, although unrecorded immune exposures were likely present. The donor was CMV seronegative and belonged to the group of 380 or so seronegative cohort members. A peripheral blood sample was collected from each donor, and TCR beta sequencing was performed on peripheral blood mononuclear cells. The Qiagen DNeasy Blood Extraction Kit was used to extract genomic DNA from the blood cell samples. This sample stems from a study of cytomegalovirus exposure and HLA in healthy donors (TCRdb year 2017). Context from the whole study: An earlier analysis of several hundred of the donors reported 250 to 350 Gb of sequence data and more than 90 million unique TCR beta sequences from approximately 180 million T cells. The number of donors typed differed by locus, with about 629-630 for A, B, C, DRB1 and DQB1, over 500 for DQA1, about 610 for DPA1, and approximately 470 for DPB1. On average, roughly 250,000 unique TCR beta nucleotide sequences were sequenced per donor among a few hundred genotyped donors of the cohort, with 15% to 20% of those sequences being non-productive. An early release that covered around 590 HLA-typed donors contained approximately 300 gigabases of sequencing data and approximately 85 million unique TCR sequences. A handful of DR-DQ haplotypes were treated as single units for association and clustering because of strong linkage in the cohort. An earlier analysis of several hundred of the donors applied high-throughput TCR beta sequencing to assess whether each TCR beta V gene segment acted as functional or pseudogenic. Of the roughly 410 genotyped donors, 75% to 85% were placed in the genetic ancestry cluster associated with self-reported Caucasian donors. Donor age, sex, ethnicity and CMV serostatus were compiled alongside the repertoire data. In the later analysis, no new phenotypic data were used to find candidate immune exposures; instead, reliance was placed on TCR beta sequences and their occurrence across donors. Using immunosequencing, the study profiled T cell repertoires from fewer than 700 subjects and related those repertoires to cytomegalovirus serostatus. The study aimed to test whether cataloging public T cell receptors could reveal signatures of past pathogen exposure. A later genetic analysis took genome-wide SNP genotypes for about 60% of the roughly 670 donors and used that subset as a discovery cohort. HLA typing covered class I and class II loci at four-digit resolution. A separate validation cohort of roughly 130 different subjects was used in addition to the 666-subject first cohort. In a later analysis, previously published TCR beta repertoires from about 640 donors were re-analyzed and high-resolution HLA genotyping was added so that TCR occurrence patterns could be studied. All discovery cohort repertoires had been generated on a single sequencing platform. To predict cytomegalovirus infection status, the study brought together high-throughput TCR immunosequencing, statistical association of individual TCRs with disease status, and machine learning. Results the study describes overall, beyond this receptor: A group of highly shared sequence variants was considered likely to be a technical artifact of the sequencing pipeline. Strong co-occurrence of HLA alleles, especially DR and DQ, made assigning TCR associations to individual alleles difficult. Roughly uniform sequencing depth across donors was assumed in presence/absence analyses, although this assumption may not hold. The only immune exposure information available for the cohort was CMV serostatus. According to a later genetic analysis, donors in an Asian-associated ancestry cluster had fewer N-insertions in productive TCRs than the roughly 700-donor mean. A later analysis found that TCR association rates varied across HLA loci, with DRB1 alleles showing the most associated TCRs and HLA-C alleles the fewest. In an earlier analysis of under 600 of the donors, most TCR beta V segments were observed in productive rearrangements about 87% or about 30% of the time, broadly matching IMGT annotations. A total of 150 or so TCR beta chains were listed by the study as associated with cytomegalovirus. A few of the identified cytomegalovirus-associated TCR beta chains were confirmed in vitro to be specific for cytomegalovirus antigens. Because counts were too low, seventeen rarely observed V segments, including chromosome 9 orphons, were left out of the earlier analysis of about 620 of the donors. Because the 87-base-pair reads could not distinguish some IMGT-functional V segments, including TRBV6-2 and TRBV6-3, those segments were excluded. A further reported finding was that TCR beta sequences accurately predicted the HLA-A and HLA-B alleles for most subjects in the first cohort. Because HLA typing was unavailable for some donors at each locus, only the typed subset was used in association tests. Correlated functional status among segregating V segments might be attributable to linkage disequilibrium, but an unknown experimental factor could not be ruled out. Across donors, most TCR sequences were observed very rarely, whereas some public TCRs were present in many individuals. A later analysis reported that several top co-occurrence clusters appeared linked to parvovirus B19, influenza, CMV and Epstein-Barr virus. The authors suggested that the approach could potentially be generalized to other disease states and immunological phenotypes. A later genetic analysis associated a missense DCLRE1C variant with V-gene and J-gene trimming of TCR beta chains, and an independent cohort replicated the association. In a later analysis, 16,951 TCR beta sequences were associated with specific HLA alleles at a false discovery rate of 0.05. Most CMV-associated TCR beta chains appeared to be HLA-restricted in a later analysis, and the HLA associations seemed to be driven largely by CMV exposure. Compared with equally common non-associated chains, HLA-associated TCR beta chains in a later analysis were more clonally expanded and had lower generation probabilities. The classifier was reported to diagnose cytomegalovirus status with high specificity and sensitivity in both the original and validation cohorts. This cohort had only TCR beta chains sequenced, and the lack of alpha or paired-chain data limited which features could be detected.

The sample comprised PBMCs. This receptor chain uses TRBV6-1 and TRBJ2-2; the D gene is perhaps TRBD1, from 6 matching bases. The receptor comes from a woman aged 18-35 years in good health and CMV-seronegative. The nucleotide sequence is TGTGCCAGCAGGTACCGGACAGCGCTCGGGGAGCTGTTTTTT. Its protein reads: CASRYRTALGELFF.